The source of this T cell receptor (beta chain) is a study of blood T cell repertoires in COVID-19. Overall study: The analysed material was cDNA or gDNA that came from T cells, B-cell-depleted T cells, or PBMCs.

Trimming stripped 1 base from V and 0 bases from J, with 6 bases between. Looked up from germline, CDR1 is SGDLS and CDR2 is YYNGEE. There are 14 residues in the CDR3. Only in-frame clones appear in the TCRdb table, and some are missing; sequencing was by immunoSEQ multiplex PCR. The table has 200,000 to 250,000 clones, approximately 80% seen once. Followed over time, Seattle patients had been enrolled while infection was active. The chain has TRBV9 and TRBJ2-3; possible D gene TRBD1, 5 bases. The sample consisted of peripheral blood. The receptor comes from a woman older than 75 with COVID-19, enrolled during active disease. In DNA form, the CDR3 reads TGTGCCAGCAGCGTAAAGGGGAGCACAGATACGCAGTATTTT. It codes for CASSVKGSTDTQYF.